The 13 T cell receptor beta chains below all came from one sample that was sequenced in a study of identical twins. One entry per CDR3 protein results from TCRdb running MiXCR on the 5' RACE reads. In the table there are 200,000 to 250,000 distinct CDR3 sequences, about 10% of which are singletons. The specimen sequenced was memory T cells sorted from blood. The receptors shown here come from a man between 50 and 59 years old in good health.

This clonotype came up a few times. The chain couples TRBV5-1 to TRBJ2-5; D is uncertain. The length of the CDR3 is 15 residues. The ends were cut back, 4 bases at V and 7 bases at J, with 20 bases in the middle. The germline CDR1 and CDR2 sequences are SGHRS and YFSETQ. CDR3 nucleotide sequence: TGCGCCAGCAGCCCAACCGGGCCTAAAATGGGGACCCAGTACTTC. This encodes CASSPTGPKMGTQYF.

This clonotype turned up a few times. The chain employs TRBV7-2 and TRBJ1-1; no clear D gene. With 0 bases removed from V and 0 bases from J, the gap between germline ends came to 5 bases. Germline CDR1 and CDR2: SGHTA and FQGNSA. The CDR3 totals 14 residues. CDR3: CASSLARLNTEAFF. CDR3 DNA: TGTGCCAGCAGCTTAGCGCGGCTGAACACTGAAGCTTTCTTT.

This clonotype has a handful of counts. This chain links TRBV7-6 with TRBJ2-1, with 7 bases lining up with TRBD2. The germline CDR1 and CDR2 sequences are SGHVS and FNYEAQ. V was pared by 5 bases and J by 5 bases, with 9 bases of the junction left unmatched. CDR3 length: 15 residues. The CDR3 bases are TGTGCCAGCAGCCCCCTACTAGCGTCGGACAATGAGCAGTTCTTC. Its translation: CASSPLLASDNEQFF.

This clonotype was observed a handful of times. The J gene is TRBJ2-3, the V gene TRBV27; 8 bases align to TRBD2. Germline-derived CDR1 and CDR2 are MNHEY and SMNVEV (reference sequence). The CDR3 extends over 15 amino acids. The trim removed 5 bases at V and 3 bases at J, leaving 7 bases unmatched. The CDR3 loop reads CASSEVAGSTDTQYF. The CDR3 DNA reads TGTGCCAGCAGTGAGGTAGCGGGGAGTACAGATACGCAGTATTTT.

This clonotype was seen at least ten times. The chain carries TRBV7-6 and TRBJ2-7; 7 bases map to TRBD1. The CDR3 runs to 15 residues. The germline gives CDR1 SGHVS, CDR2 FNYEAQ. J lost 5 bases, V lost 4 bases, and 11 bases had no gene match. The CDR3 spells CASSSQTGSGHEQYF. CDR3 bases: TGTGCCAGCAGCTCCCAGACAGGGAGTGGCCACGAGCAGTACTTC.

This clonotype was counted at least ten times. The V and J genes are TRBV3-1 and TRBJ1-1, with no clear D. In germline, CDR1 is LGHDT, CDR2 YNNKEL (reference sequence). The ends were cut back, 0 bases at V and 7 bases at J, with 9 bases in the middle. CDR3 length: 13 residues. The CDR3 DNA reads as TGTGCCAGCAGCCAAGAGGTCAGCGTTGAAGCTTTCTTT. Translation gives CASSQEVSVEAFF. The entire variable domain, with the rest obtained from reference TRBV3-1 and TRBJ1-1, is as follows: DTAVSQTPKYLVTQMGNDKSIKCEQNLGHDTMYWYKQDSKKFLKIMFSYNNKELIINETVPNRFSPKSPDKAHLNLHINSLELGDSAVYFCASSQEVSVEAFFGQGTRLTVV.

This clonotype showed up many times. CDR3 in DNA: TGTGCCAGCAGTCCCCAGGGGGAGATGGGCAATGAGCAGTTCTTC. Translation gives CASSPQGEMGNEQFF. The rearrangement uses TRBV3-1 and TRBJ2-1, with 7 bases matching TRBD1. The V segment lost 6 bases and the J segment 6 bases; nucleotides outside the gene matches: 11. Germline lookup yields CDR1 LGHDT and CDR2 YNNKEL (reference sequence). This CDR3 comprises 15 residues.

This clonotype came up a few times. CDR3 DNA: TGTGCCAGCAGCTTTAGGAACGGACAATATGGCTACACCTTC. It is translated as CASSFRNGQYGYTF. The chain couples TRBV13 to TRBJ1-2, with a tentative D call TRBD1 (5 bases). There are 14 residues in the CDR3. V lost 3 bases to trimming and J lost 5 bases, with 13 bases between them. Germline lookup yields CDR1 PRHDT and CDR2 FYEKMQ (reference sequence).

The chain employs TRBV3-1 and TRBJ2-7; no firm D call. Trimming cost V 4 bases and J 2 bases, with 12 bases left between them. Germline V lookup: CDR1 LGHDT, CDR2 YNNKEL (reference sequence). This CDR3 is 14 amino acids long. The CDR3 is CASSRNSLAYEQYF. Written as DNA, the CDR3 is TGTGCCAGCAGCCGTAACAGCCTTGCCTACGAGCAGTACTTC.

The chain combines TRBV3-1 with TRBJ1-1, with D unresolved. The V end lost 8 bases, the J end lost 7 bases, and 11 bases lay between the germline ends. Germline V CDR1 and CDR2: LGHDT, YNNKEL (reference sequence). There are 11 residues in the CDR3. The CDR3 reads CASGVADEAFF. The CDR3 region has the DNA TGTGCCAGCGGCGTTGCCGATGAAGCTTTCTTT.

This clonotype was picked up a small number of times. The V call is TRBV4-1, the J call TRBJ1-1, with D possibly matching TRBD1 (6 bases). The CDR3 is 15 amino acids. Germline V gene data show CDR1 as MGHRA and CDR2 as YSYEKL. Trimming pared 0 bases from V and 4 bases from J, leaving 12 bases between. For the CDR3, the DNA is TGCGCCAGCAGCCAAGAAATTGGGGGCTTCACTGAAGCTTTCTTT. This encodes CASSQEIGGFTEAFF.

This rearrangement joins TRBV29-1 to TRBJ2-6, with D possibly being TRBD1 or TRBD2 (5 bases each). Germline CDR1 and CDR2: SQVTM and ANQGSEA. The CDR3 extends over 14 amino acids. Trimming stripped 3 bases from V and 0 bases from J, with 6 bases between. The CDR3 nucleotides read TGCAGCGTTGAGGGGGACTCTGGGGCCAACGTCCTGACTTTC. Its translation is CSVEGDSGANVLTF.

This clonotype was counted ten times or more. The V and J genes are TRBV7-8 and TRBJ1-2; no firm D call. The CDR3 consists of 14 residues. V was cut by 0 bases and J by 8 bases, with 13 bases left in between. The germline V gene encodes CDR1 SGHVS and CDR2 FQNEAQ. The CDR3 is CASSLALAERGYTF. The CDR3 nucleotides are TGTGCCAGCAGCTTAGCGTTGGCGGAGCGAGGCTACACCTTC.